Here is one T cell receptor beta chain with its context. It lacks a known antigen. Base qualities are not recorded, but no much larger clone differs from it by a single base. From cysteine to phenylalanine, the CDR3 is 17 amino acids long. Just CDR3 DNA is preserved here, 51 bases in frame from base 1. Here V drops 4 bases and J drops 2 bases, and the junction holds 11 bases not matched to any gene. CDR1 is given as LNHDA and CDR2 as SQIVND, both from the germline V gene (reference sequence). The source of the sample is a study of early T cells in non-severe SARS-CoV-2 infection (dated by TCRdb to the early 2020s). In terms of the full investigation: TCR sequencing used bulk RNA from unsorted whole blood, so alpha and beta chains could not be paired.

Results the study describes overall, beyond this receptor: VDJdb matching was skewed toward anti-spike CD8 responses and likely underestimated virus-specific expansions by missing private and CD4 specificities.

Libraries were prepared through 5' RACE. TCRdb lists the instrument as NextSeq 500. In the TCR library protocol, unique molecular identifiers were attached to individual cDNA molecules to correct for PCR bias and sequencing error. Sequencing covered both TCR alpha and beta chains, and within each sample the abundances of alpha and beta sequences were tightly co-correlated. In the paper's pipeline: Decombinator V4 was used to annotate the V gene, J gene and CDR3 of the TCR sequences. TCRs were defined as expanded if a significant change between any two time points was detected under a Poisson model with p below 0.0001. Abundances of TCRs were expressed as counts per million after normalisation to the total number of TCRs sequenced in each sample. TRAV1-2 paired with TRAJ12, TRAJ20 or TRAJ33 defined MAIT TCRs, while TRAV10 paired with TRAJ18 defined iNKT TCRs. VDJdb, accessed 1 November 2021, was searched for CMV, EBV and SARS-CoV-2 annotated TCRs, excluding TCRs annotated for multiple antigens. Starting from the raw public reads, TCRdb applied fastp trimming at Q25, assembled clones with MiXCR and retained in-frame beta chains. Identical CDR3 proteins give one entry, which carries the most common genes and DNA. The V and J calls come from TCRdb's annotation, not from the publication. The sample yields about 76,000 distinct CDR3 sequences; around 10% were counted once. Clones ranked in the top ten supply approximately 4.5% of the sample.

This was a case-control study nested in a cohort of healthcare workers in London, UK, who had nasopharyngeal swab PCR tests and blood samples taken every week. Between 23 and 31 March 2020, the week of the UK lockdown, healthcare workers were enrolled and then followed up weekly for as long as 16 weeks. The TCR comes from an adult who was a healthcare worker with PCR-confirmed SARS-CoV-2 infection or an uninfected control (not recorded which). This chain joins TRBV19 to TRBJ2-3, with 8 junctional bases fitting TRBD1. What was sequenced was whole blood. The CDR3 has the sequence CASSSPRDRLFTDTQYF. The sequenced DNA is TGTGCCAGTAGTAGCCCTCGGGACAGGCTTTTCACAGATACGCAGTATTTT. With the rest looked up from the reference TRBV19 and TRBJ2-3 genes rather than sequenced, the full variable domain is DGGITQSPKYLFRKEGQNVTLSCEQNLNHDAMYWYRQDPGQGLRLIYYSQIVNDFQKGDIAEGYSVSREKKESFPLTVTSAQKNPTAFYLCASSSPRDRLFTDTQYFGPGTRLTVL.